The 8 T cell receptor beta chains presented below share a single source sample, sequenced in a study of cytomegalovirus exposure and HLA in healthy donors. The primer mix had 60 Vbeta and 13 Jbeta primers. The protocol was immunoSEQ multiplex PCR, while the TCRdb copy is restricted to in-frame clones and leaves out a portion. The table records over 120,000 clones, around 70% of them present only once. Sample: PBMCs. Every receptor here comes from a woman aged 55 to 70 in good health and CMV-seropositive.

The rearrangement joins TRBV5-1 to TRBJ1-2; maybe TRBD1 (5 bases). This CDR3 spans 14 amino acids. CDR1 is SGHRS, CDR2 YFSETQ, per germline. With 2 bases removed from V and 2 bases from J, the gap between germline ends came to 10 bases. The CDR3 sequence: CASSLTGLNYGYTF. The CDR3 DNA is TGCGCCAGCAGCTTAACAGGTCTGAACTATGGCTACACCTTC.

This clone was picked up one time. One end of the junction does not line up with germline, which may come from a read error. The rearrangement uses TRBV4-1 and TRBJ1-5, with no clear D. The CDR3 is 14 residues long. The germline V gene encodes CDR1 MGHRA and CDR2 YSYEKL. CDR3 in amino acids: CASSQTTQNRPQHF. CDR3 bases: TGCGCCAGCAGCCAAACCACTCAAAATCGGCCCCAGCATTTT.

The rearrangement joins TRBV12-5 to TRBJ2-1; possibly TRBD2 for D (5 bases). Trimming pared 7 bases from V and 3 bases from J, leaving 13 bases between. The germline CDR1 and CDR2 sequences are LGHNT and FRNRAP. The CDR3 loop spans 14 amino acids. CDR3 sequence reads: CASVSLGLYNEQFF. For the CDR3, the DNA is TGTGCTAGTGTTTCCCTCGGACTCTACAATGAGCAGTTCTTC. The complete variable domain, with remaining parts taken from reference TRBV12-5 and TRBJ2-1, reads DARVTQTPRHKVTEMGQEVTMRCQPILGHNTVFWYRQTMMQGLELLAYFRNRAPLDDSGMPKDRFSAEMPDATLATLKIQPSEPRDSAVYFCASVSLGLYNEQFFGPGTRLTVL.

The chain couples TRBV28 to TRBJ2-6; D not resolved. The CDR3 runs to 13 residues. CDR1 and CDR2 from the germline V gene are MDHEN and SYDVKM. V lost 11 bases to trimming and J lost 1 base, with 9 bases between them. The CDR3 region has the DNA TGTGCCTACAGCACATCTGGGGCCAACGTCCTGACTTTC. Translation gives CAYSTSGANVLTF.

V and J are TRBV6-5 and TRBJ1-5, with 7 bases that match TRBD1. The germline gives CDR1 MNHEY, CDR2 SVGAGI. J lost 6 bases, V lost 8 bases, and 7 bases had no gene match. The CDR3 loop spans 13 amino acids. The DNA of the CDR3 is TGTGCCAGCCGGAACAGGGGAGGTCAGCCCCAGCATTTT. The encoded protein is CASRNRGGQPQHF.

This chain joins TRBV5-1 and TRBJ2-7; 8 bases are a match to TRBD1. V lost 2 bases, J lost 2 bases, and 3 bases stayed unmatched. The CDR3 sequence is 14 residues long. Germline V gives CDR1 SGHRS, CDR2 YFSETQ. CDR3 nucleotide sequence: TGCGCCAGCAGCTTAGACAGGGGCACCTACGAGCAGTACTTC. Encoded protein: CASSLDRGTYEQYF.

CDR3 protein: CASYSAAGNTEAFF. CDR3 sequence (DNA): TGTGCCAGTTACTCAGCGGCGGGGAACACTGAAGCTTTCTTT. V gene TRBV28 combines with J gene TRBJ1-1, with D hard to call. Trimming shortened V by 9 bases and J by 1 base, and 15 bases separated the two germline ends. The CDR3 is made up of 14 amino acids. Germline V gene data show CDR1 as MDHEN and CDR2 as SYDVKM. The whole variable domain, remainder taken from reference TRBV28 and TRBJ1-1, is DVKVTQSSRYLVKRTGEKVFLECVQDMDHENMFWYRQDPGLGLRLIYFSYDVKMKEKGDIPEGYSVSREKKERFSLILESASTNQTSMYLCASYSAAGNTEAFFGQGTRLTVV.

The chain couples TRBV28 to TRBJ2-3, with D possibly matching TRBD2 (5 bases). The CDR3 loop spans 15 amino acids. V gave up 2 bases and J gave up 1 base, with 10 bases separating them. CDR1 MDHEN and CDR2 SYDVKM come from the germline V gene. The CDR3 loop reads CASSLEGIGTDTQYF. In nucleotides, the CDR3 is TGTGCCAGCAGTTTAGAGGGAATCGGCACAGATACGCAGTATTTT.